Following are 29 T cell receptor beta chains from one sample sequenced in a study of blood T cell repertoires in COVID-19. This table comes from immunoSEQ multiplex PCR, and its TCRdb copy is limited to in-frame clones, with some not included. The data hold about 41,000 clones, with around 83% observed a single time. The material sequenced was peripheral blood. The receptors derive from a woman aged 55-70 years with acute or convalescent COVID-19.

The genes are TRBV24-1 and TRBJ1-2, with a possible D match to TRBD1 (5 bases). Germline CDR1 and CDR2: KGHDR and SFDVKD. The CDR3 has 14 residues. V was trimmed by 6 bases and J by 6 bases, leaving 16 bases between them. DNA of the CDR3: TGTGCCACCAGTAGCCACGGGGGTCTCAATGGCTACACCTTC. It yields the protein CATSSHGGLNGYTF.

This clone appeared once. This CDR3 is also generated by other DNA sequences in the sample. This chain uses TRBV3-1 (or the pseudogene TRBV3-2) with TRBJ1-1; 9 nucleotides agree with TRBD1. CDR1 is LGHDT, CDR2 YNNKEL, per germline (reference sequence). The CDR3 covers 13 residues. The ends lost 4 bases at V and 4 bases at J; junction bases unmatched: 1. The CDR3 here is CASSRQGGTEAFF. DNA of the CDR3: TGTGCCAGCAGCCGACAGGGGGGCACTGAAGCTTTCTTT.

The genes are TRBV24-1 and TRBJ1-2; no definite D call. The CDR3 covers 13 residues. V dropped 3 bases and J dropped 6 bases, with 10 bases sitting between them. The germline CDR1 and CDR2 sequences are KGHDR and SFDVKD. The DNA for the CDR3 is TGTGCCACCAGTGATGGCGGTTCGCATGGCTACACCTTC. Translated, it gives CATSDGGSHGYTF.

The chain uses TRBV3-1 (or the pseudogene TRBV3-2) and TRBJ1-1; tentative D call: TRBD1 (6 bases). The CDR3 loop spans 13 amino acids. Trimming shortened V by 2 bases and J by 9 bases, and 13 bases separated the two germline ends. Germline V gene lookup returns CDR1 LGHDT and CDR2 YNNKEL (reference sequence). CDR3 protein: CASSQQTGGKAFF. As DNA, the CDR3 is TGTGCCAGCAGCCAACAGACAGGTGGGAAAGCTTTCTTT.

The gene calls are TRBV6-5 and TRBJ2-7; tentatively, D is TRBD1 (6 bases). The CDR3 is 16 amino acids. CDR1 and CDR2 from the germline V gene are MNHEY and SVGAGI. The ends were cut back, 0 bases at V and 0 bases at J, with 12 bases in the middle. CDR3 nucleotide sequence: TGTGCCAGCAGTTACTCCCACAGGGCCAGCTCCTACGAGCAGTACTTC. The encoded protein is CASSYSHRASSYEQYF.

The CDR3 DNA reads TGTGCCAGCAGTCACCAGAACGACAGGGGCTTCTTATTCTTC. Translation: CASSHQNDRGFLFF. The rearrangement uses TRBV6-2 or TRBV6-3 and TRBJ2-1; 8 bases are shared with TRBD1. V lost 5 bases to trimming and J lost 16 bases; unmatched junction nucleotides: 16. This CDR3 region has 14 residues. Looked up from germline, CDR1 is MNHEY and CDR2 is SVGEGT.

The gene calls are TRBV19 and TRBJ1-3; no reliable D call. In germline, CDR1 is LNHDA, CDR2 SQIVND (reference sequence). Trimming removed 5 bases from V and 4 bases from J, with 18 bases in between. There are 16 residues in the CDR3. Here the CDR3 DNA reads TGTGCCAGTAGTCCCAAATCTTCCTTACTCGGAAACACCATATATTTT. It yields the protein CASSPKSSLLGNTIYF.

This sequence joins TRBV7-8 and TRBJ1-4, with TRBD1 as a possible D gene (5 bases). Trimming cost V 5 bases and J 5 bases, with 9 bases left between them. CDR1 and CDR2 from the germline V gene are SGHVS and FQNEAQ. The CDR3 contains 13 residues. CDR3 DNA sequence: TGTGCCAGCAGCCGGGGGGGGAATGAAAAACTGTTTTTT. Residues: CASSRGGNEKLFF.

The rearrangement links TRBV30 to TRBJ2-7; TRBD1 is a possible D gene (5 bases). The CDR3 covers 12 residues. With 8 bases removed from V and 6 bases from J, the gap between germline ends came to 17 bases. Germline V lookup: CDR1 GTSNPN, CDR2 SVGIG (reference sequence). In nucleotides, the CDR3 is TGTGCCGTGGAAGGGGCCCCACTCGAGCAGTACTTC. It yields the protein CAVEGAPLEQYF.

This rearrangement joins TRBV7-9 to TRBJ2-5; D not resolved. With 5 bases removed from V and 1 base from J, the gap between germline ends came to 11 bases. Germline CDR1 and CDR2: SEHNR and FQNEAQ (reference sequence). This CDR3 spans 14 amino acids. The CDR3, as DNA: TGTGCCAGCAGCCGAATGGGCCTCCAAGAGACCCAGTACTTC. Its protein product is CASSRMGLQETQYF.

The V gene is TRBV9, the J gene TRBJ2-7; 14 bases fit TRBD2. Trimming at V came to 3 bases and at J to 5 bases, leaving 4 bases not matched to a gene. Germline-derived CDR1 and CDR2 are SGDLS and YYNGEE. The CDR3 sequence is 15 residues long. The CDR3 coding sequence is TGTGCCAGCAGCGCGGGACTAGCGGGAGCCGACGAGCAGTACTTC. Its protein is CASSAGLAGADEQYF.

This sequence joins TRBV15 and TRBJ1-4; tentative D call: TRBD1 (5 bases). The V end lost 0 bases, the J end lost 3 bases, and 14 bases lay between the germline ends. Germline lookup yields CDR1 LNHNV and CDR2 YYDKDF (reference sequence). The CDR3 sequence is 17 residues long. The CDR3 reads CATSRETKTASNEKLFF. The DNA of the CDR3 is TGTGCCACCAGCAGAGAGACCAAGACAGCTTCTAATGAAAAACTGTTTTTT.

V gene TRBV7-6 combines with J gene TRBJ2-3, with 8 nucleotides matching TRBD2. CDR1 and CDR2 (germline): SGHVS, FNYEAQ. This CDR3 contains 17 residues. The trim removed 5 bases at V and 4 bases at J, leaving 14 bases unmatched. Here the CDR3 reads CASSPRLSAGEADTQYF. CDR3 DNA sequence: TGTGCCAGCAGCCCGCGTCTGTCAGCGGGAGAAGCAGATACGCAGTATTTT.

The chain is built from TRBV2 and TRBJ1-2; tentatively, D is TRBD1 (5 bases). V was clipped by 2 bases and J by 2 bases, with 18 bases between them. CDR3 length: 17 amino acids. CDR1 is SNHLY, CDR2 FYNNEI, per germline. CDR3 bases: TGTGCCAGCAGTGAACGGGGGAGGAGCCGATTAAACTATGGCTACACCTTC. Translation gives CASSERGRSRLNYGYTF.

This clone was counted a few times. The chain is built from TRBV15 and TRBJ1-1, with D possibly matching TRBD1 (5 bases). The CDR3 spans 14 residues. In germline, CDR1 is LNHNV, CDR2 YYDKDF (reference sequence). Trimming cost V 4 bases and J 6 bases, with 15 bases left between them. The CDR3 reads CATSNGGARAEAFF. The CDR3 DNA is TGTGCCACCAGCAATGGAGGGGCTCGGGCTGAAGCTTTCTTT.

The chain combines TRBV25-1 with TRBJ2-7; TRBD1 agrees at 11 bases. CDR3 length equals 16 residues. Germline V CDR1 and CDR2: MGHDK, SYGVNS. The trim removed 3 bases at V and 3 bases at J, leaving 7 bases unmatched. The CDR3 sequence: CASSDPGTGGLYEQYF. The CDR3 region has the DNA TGTGCCAGCAGTGATCCGGGGACAGGGGGTCTCTACGAGCAGTACTTC.

This chain joins TRBV5-5 and TRBJ1-3, with 9 nucleotides matching TRBD1. The V and J ends lost 0 bases and 1 base, in that order; junction bases with no gene match: 8. Germline-derived CDR1 and CDR2 are SGHKS and YYEKEE (reference sequence). The CDR3 has 18 residues. CDR3: CASSLAVRQGGSGNTIYF. The CDR3 bases are TGTGCCAGCAGCTTGGCGGTTAGACAGGGGGGATCTGGAAACACCATATATTTT.

V gene TRBV10-1 combines with J gene TRBJ2-2, with D possibly matching TRBD1 (6 bases). Trimming pared 6 bases from V and 7 bases from J, leaving 18 bases between. This CDR3 is built from 15 residues. CDR1 and CDR2 from the germline V gene are WNHNN and SYGVQD (reference sequence). CDR3 sequence: CASSAGLGAGGELFF. CDR3 in DNA: TGCGCCAGCAGCGCAGGGTTGGGGGCAGGCGGGGAGCTGTTTTTT.

V usage is TRBV24-1 and J usage is TRBJ2-3; possible D gene TRBD1, 6 bases. Germline CDR1 is KGHDR and CDR2 is SFDVKD. V gave up 4 bases and J gave up 5 bases, with 9 bases separating them. This CDR3 region has 13 residues. CDR3 coding DNA: TGTGCCACCAGTGAACAGGGAAAAGATACGCAGTATTTT. Encoded protein: CATSEQGKDTQYF.

The chain links TRBV19 to TRBJ1-1; the D is unclear. The CDR3 runs to 15 residues. V lost 1 base and J lost 3, with 12 bases in between. Germline loops: CDR1 LNHDA, CDR2 SQIVND (reference sequence). CDR3 coding DNA: TGTGCCAGTAGTATAGCCACCGTCGGGGACACTGAAGCTTTCTTT. The encoded protein is CASSIATVGDTEAFF.

This chain connects TRBV3-1 (or the pseudogene TRBV3-2) to TRBJ2-5, with TRBD2 as a possible D gene (6 bases). CDR1 LGHDT and CDR2 YNNKEL come from the germline V gene (reference sequence). This CDR3 has 12 residues. V was cut by 5 bases and J by 4 bases, with 8 bases left in between. CDR3 in amino acids: CASSYSGETQYF. The CDR3 DNA follows: TGTGCCAGCAGCTATAGCGGAGAGACCCAGTACTTC.

This chain joins TRBV24-1 and TRBJ2-1, with 16 bases lining up with TRBD2. The length of the CDR3 is 21 residues. Germline CDR1 and CDR2: KGHDR and SFDVKD. The V and J ends lost 1 base and 0 bases, in that order; junction bases with no gene match: 8. The CDR3 protein is CATSDFTGTSGGASSYNEQFF. DNA for the CDR3: TGTGCCACCAGTGATTTTACCGGGACTAGCGGGGGGGCTAGCTCCTACAATGAGCAGTTCTTC.

The J gene is TRBJ2-1, the V gene TRBV19; possible D gene TRBD2, 6 bases. V was cut by 9 bases and J by 9 bases, with 18 bases left in between. The CDR3 is 13 residues long. CDR1 is LNHDA, CDR2 SQIVND, per germline (reference sequence). The CDR3 nucleotides read TGTGCCAGCTTTGTAGCGGTTGGGGGTGAGCAGTTCTTC. Amino acid sequence: CASFVAVGGEQFF.

The chain uses TRBV18 and TRBJ2-7; 8 bases are a match to TRBD2. V was pared by 0 bases and J by 5 bases, with 9 bases of the junction left unmatched. The CDR3 spans 16 residues. The germline gives CDR1 KGHSH, CDR2 LQKENI. CDR3 sequence: CASSPPRGAQINEQYF. CDR3 nucleotides: TGTGCCAGCTCACCACCGCGGGGGGCACAGATAAACGAGCAGTACTTC.

The V call is TRBV28, the J call TRBJ1-5, with 7 positions matching TRBD1. Germline V gene lookup returns CDR1 MDHEN and CDR2 SYDVKM. V shed 6 bases and J 4 bases; nucleotides not matched to a gene: 6. The CDR3 is 14 residues long. The CDR3 loop is CASSTGTVNQPQHF. The CDR3 bases are TGTGCCAGCAGCACCGGGACAGTTAATCAGCCCCAGCATTTT.

This rearrangement joins TRBV9 to TRBJ2-7, with 7 bases that match TRBD1. The CDR3 totals 17 residues. With V trimmed by 1 base and J by 2 bases, 12 bases remained unmatched. Germline assignment: CDR1 SGDLS and CDR2 YYNGEE. CDR3 DNA: TGTGCCAGCAGCGTAACTTATTTCGGGCAGGGGGCCTACGAGCAGTACTTC. The encoded protein is CASSVTYFGQGAYEQYF.

The rearrangement uses TRBV5-1 and TRBJ2-5, with 7 bases that match TRBD1. This CDR3 comprises 15 residues. Germline CDR1 SGHRS, CDR2 YFSETQ. V lost 4 bases and J lost 3; bases outside the gene matches: 9. The CDR3 region is CASSASGGREETQYF. The CDR3 DNA follows: TGCGCCAGCAGCGCCTCAGGGGGTAGGGAAGAGACCCAGTACTTC.

The rearrangement joins TRBV5-1 to TRBJ2-1, with 9 bases fitting TRBD1. CDR1 is SGHRS, CDR2 YFSETQ, per germline. V was pared by 3 bases and J by 7 bases, with 5 bases of the junction left unmatched. This CDR3 comprises 14 residues. This chain's CDR3 is CASSSPGQGNEQFF. In DNA form, the CDR3 reads TGCGCCAGCAGCTCTCCGGGACAGGGTAATGAGCAGTTCTTC.

The chain joins TRBV7-8 to TRBJ1-2; D perhaps matches TRBD1 (5 bases). The CDR3 has 15 residues. Germline CDR1 reads SGHVS; CDR2 reads FQNEAQ. The ends were cut back, 5 bases at V and 8 bases at J, with 21 bases in the middle. The CDR3 region has the DNA TGTGCCAGCAGCCGCCGAGCGGGGGGGATTTCCGGCTACACCTTC. Its protein product is CASSRRAGGISGYTF.